This entry is about one T cell receptor beta chain. The data belong to a study of T cells after somatic rescue of genetic block. With V trimmed by 5 bases and J by 5 bases, 4 bases remained unmatched. The germline V gene encodes CDR1 SQVTM and CDR2 ANQGSEA. The CDR3 has 13 amino acids. TCRdb's table, derived via immunoSEQ multiplex PCR, lists solely in-frame clones and lacks some. This sample carries about 110,000 clones, around 90% of them seen once, and the ten largest clones take roughly 1.4%. The chain combines TRBV29-1 with TRBJ2-2; 8 bases are shared with TRBD1. This sequence originates from a woman under 30. Sequenced input: peripheral blood mononuclear cells (PBMCs). In DNA, the CDR3 is TGCAGCGTTAGGGACAGGCCTACCGGGGAGCTGTTTTTT. It is translated as CSVRDRPTGELFF.